The 18 T cell receptor beta chains below all came from one sample that was sequenced in a study of blood T cells in healthy people across ages (dated by TCRdb to 2013 to 2016). Library method: 5' RACE. Sequencing relied on an Illumina HiSeq 2500. A second PCR of roughly 7 to 11 cycles was performed with a sample-barcoded 5' primer and a J-beta primer mix. Clones were called with MiXCR by TCRdb after fastp trimmed the public reads at Q25, and only in-frame beta chains were retained. Each record represents a unique CDR3 protein, reported with the most common genes and DNA among its rows. This sample comprises about 1.6 million distinct CDR3 sequences, 30% to 40% of them detected only once. About 10% of the sample comes from the top ten. The specimen was blood. Receptors originate from a woman aged 25-40 years in good health.

The chain has TRBV11-2 and TRBJ2-1, with D uncertain. CDR1 and CDR2 from the germline V gene are SGHAT and FQNNGV. Trimming removed 3 bases at V and 5 bases at J, with 17 bases between. This CDR3 is 16 amino acids long. CDR3 sequence reads: CASSFDWSPVNNEQFF. The CDR3 bases are TGTGCCAGCAGCTTCGACTGGTCCCCAGTAAACAATGAGCAGTTCTTC. Full variable domain (outside the CDR3, taken from reference TRBV11-2 and TRBJ2-1): EAGVAQSPRYKIIEKRQSVAFWCNPISGHATLYWYQQILGQGPKLLIQFQNNGVVDDSQLPKDRFSAERLKGVDSTLKIQPAKLEDSAVYLCASSFDWSPVNNEQFFGPGTRLTVL.

This clonotype has just a few counts. The gene calls are TRBV5-1 and TRBJ1-6; a possible D gene is TRBD1 (5 bases). Germline V CDR1 and CDR2: SGHRS, YFSETQ. Between the trimmed V and J ends, which lost 2 bases and 7 bases, there was a span of 13 bases. This CDR3 contains 15 residues. The CDR3 DNA sequence: TGCGCCAGCAGCTTCTCCGGGACCGACAATTCACCCCTCCACTTT. Protein product: CASSFSGTDNSPLHF. The full variable domain, rest sourced from reference TRBV5-1 and TRBJ1-6, is KAGVTQTPRYLIKTRGQQVTLSCSPISGHRSVSWYQQTPGQGLQFLFEYFSETQRNKGNFPGRFSGRQFSNSRSEMNVSTLELGDSALYLCASSFSGTDNSPLHFGNGTRLTVT.

This clonotype was observed a few times. The rearrangement links TRBV12-3 or TRBV12-4 to TRBJ1-5, with TRBD1 identical over 8 bases. CDR3 length: 15 amino acids. V shed 3 bases, J shed 6 bases, and the junction held 7 bases outside the gene matches. DNA of the CDR3: TGTGCCAGCAGTTTGGTAGGACAGGGCATTCAGCCCCAGCATTTT. The encoded protein is CASSLVGQGIQPQHF.

The chain links TRBV27 to TRBJ2-3; D is possibly TRBD1 (6 bases). CDR3 size: 19 residues. V dropped 8 bases and J dropped 0 bases, with 27 bases sitting between them. CDR1 and CDR2 from the germline V gene are MNHEY and SMNVEV (reference sequence). The DNA for the CDR3 is TGTGCCAGCCGTCATGCGTGGGCCTGGGACACCTCTAGCACAGATACGCAGTATTTT. Residues: CASRHAWAWDTSSTDTQYF.

In its sample, this clonotype was seen once. This sequence may be a read error, since a much larger clone differs from it by one base. The genes are TRBV29-1 and TRBJ2-7; 12 positions match TRBD1. The CDR3 sequence is 17 residues long. The germline V gene has CDR1 SQVTM and CDR2 ANQGSEA. The CDR3 DNA sequence: TGCAACGTTGGGACAGGGGGCCTACTACCGGACTCCTACGAGCAGTACTTC. This sequence encodes CNVGTGGLLPDSYEQYF.

This clonotype has just a few counts. The gene calls are TRBV10-2 and TRBJ1-5; D might be TRBD1 (6 bases). CDR1 is WSHSY and CDR2 is SAAADI in the germline V gene. V shed 3 bases and J shed 3 bases, with 9 bases lying between them. The CDR3 contains 14 residues. CDR3 nucleotides: TGCGCCAGCAGTGACCAGGGACACAATCAGCCCCAGCATTTT. This gives the protein CASSDQGHNQPQHF.

The V gene is TRBV5-1, the J gene TRBJ2-7; 9 bases are a match to TRBD1. The J segment lost 3 bases and the V segment lost 4 bases, leaving 8 bases of the junction unmatched. Germline loops: CDR1 SGHRS, CDR2 YFSETQ. The CDR3 length is 15 residues. CDR3 sequence (DNA): TGCGCCAGCAGCCCACCCGGGACAGGGATCTACGAGCAGTACTTC. Residues: CASSPPGTGIYEQYF.

This clonotype was counted between two and nine times. The V call is TRBV9, the J call TRBJ2-4, with D maybe TRBD1 (6 bases). The last part of the DNA fits TRBJ2-7 better; the J call may be wrong. The CDR3 is 17 residues long. Germline-derived CDR1 and CDR2 are SGDLS and YYNGEE. The CDR3 bases are TGTGCCAGCAGCGTAGGGCAGGGGCGAGCATCTCGTTACGAGCAGTACTTC. Amino acid sequence: CASSVGQGRASRYEQYF.

This clonotype was observed at least ten times. An end of the junction does not agree with germline; a read error may underlie this. V is TRBV5-1 and J is TRBJ2-7; 12 bases align to TRBD2. This CDR3 is built from 14 residues. Germline V gene lookup returns CDR1 SGHRS and CDR2 YFSETQ. CDR3 sequence reads: CASSLTSGGYEQYF. CDR3 DNA sequence: TGTGCCAGCAGCTTGACTAGCGGGGGCTACGAGCAGTACTTC.

The table lists this clonotype with many counts. The chain has TRBV5-1 and TRBJ2-7; D might be TRBD1 or TRBD2, each matching 6 bases. This CDR3 region has 16 residues. From germline, CDR1 is SGHRS and CDR2 YFSETQ. Trimming left V 2 bases short and J 4 bases short, with 19 bases between. In DNA form, the CDR3 reads TGCGCCAGCAGCTTTGGAGGGGGACAAGGTTTTTACGAGCAGTACTTC. Translation gives CASSFGGGQGFYEQYF.

This clonotype came up a few times. The chain is built from TRBV4-1 and TRBJ2-7, with 14 bases lining up with TRBD2. This CDR3 region has 16 residues. Germline V CDR1 and CDR2: MGHRA, YSYEKL. The V and J ends lost 4 bases and 0 bases, in that order; junction bases with no gene match: 2. As DNA, the CDR3 is TGCGCCAGCAGCCCGGGACTAGCGGGGGCCTCCTACGAGCAGTACTTC. It yields the protein CASSPGLAGASYEQYF.

The J gene is TRBJ1-5, the V gene TRBV18, with D uncertain. From germline, CDR1 is KGHSH and CDR2 LQKENI. The CDR3 covers 13 residues. Trimming took off 3 bases at V and 5 bases at J, with 8 bases between the two ends. The CDR3 is CASSPAKDQPQHF. The DNA of the CDR3 is TGTGCCAGCTCACCGGCCAAAGATCAGCCCCAGCATTTT.

This clonotype was found a few times. This chain joins TRBV5-1 and TRBJ2-7; D possibly corresponds to TRBD2 (5 bases). CDR3 length equals 16 residues. From germline, CDR1 is SGHRS and CDR2 YFSETQ. Trimming stripped 0 bases from V and 1 base from J, with 14 bases between. The CDR3 DNA is TGCGCCAGCAGCTTGGAAGGCGGGTCCTTATCCTACGAGCAGTACTTC. Residues: CASSLEGGSLSYEQYF.

Ten or more counts support this clonotype. V usage is TRBV29-1 and J usage is TRBJ1-2; 9 bases agree with TRBD1. The CDR3 length is 12 residues. Germline V lookup: CDR1 SQVTM, CDR2 ANQGSEA. After removal of 7 bases from V and 5 bases from J, the junction contained 5 bases not matched to a gene. The CDR3 nucleotides are TGCAGCGGGACTGGGACAGGGTATGGCTACACCTTC. Translating it yields CSGTGTGYGYTF.

V and J are TRBV6-1 and TRBJ1-2; the D is unclear. The CDR3 runs to 14 residues. Per germline, CDR1 MNHNS and CDR2 SASEGT. The V gene lost 2 bases and the J gene lost 4 bases, with 11 bases spanning the gap. CDR3 coding DNA: TGTGCCAGCAGTGAAACGGAGCTGGGCTATGGCTACACCTTC. Translation: CASSETELGYGYTF.

This clonotype has more than one count but fewer than ten. The chain joins TRBV30 to TRBJ2-5, with D hard to call. The DNA matches TRBJ2-7 better at its end, which makes the J call doubtful. The CDR3 is 11 amino acids. Per the germline V gene, CDR1 is GTSNPN and CDR2 is SVGIG (reference sequence). CDR3 sequence reads: CAWSGGVEQYF. CDR3 bases: TGTGCCTGGAGTGGTGGGGTCGAGCAGTACTTC.

This clonotype was found many times. The V call is TRBV6-6, the J call TRBJ2-7; a possible D gene is TRBD1 (6 bases). Germline lookup yields CDR1 MNHNY and CDR2 SVGAGI (reference sequence). V was clipped by 2 bases and J by 4 bases, with 12 bases between them. The CDR3 is 14 amino acids. The CDR3, as DNA: TGTGCCAGCAGTTACGGAGCAGGGGAGTACGAGCAGTACTTC. Protein product: CASSYGAGEYEQYF.

This sequence joins TRBV2 and TRBJ2-7; 8 bases match TRBD2. The CDR3 is 14 residues long. Germline CDR1 reads SNHLY; CDR2 reads FYNNEI. The ends lost 8 bases at V and 1 base at J; junction bases unmatched: 7. The CDR3 loop reads CASLSGAGSYEQYF. The CDR3 region has the DNA TGTGCCAGCCTTAGCGGGGCTGGATCCTACGAGCAGTACTTC.